The T cell receptor (beta chain) under discussion was sequenced for a study of cytomegalovirus exposure and HLA in healthy donors. This PCR relied on a set of 60 Vbeta primers and 13 Jbeta primers. Repertoires were generated with immunoSEQ multiplex PCR, while TCRdb's copy carries only in-frame clones and drops some. The data contain 150,000 to 200,000 clones, around 79% of them seen just once; the ten biggest clones take up around 3.3%. General study findings and limits: Later on, analysis showed that most CMV-associated TCR beta chains appeared to be HLA-restricted.

The sample holds one count of this clone. As yet, its antigen is unknown. The CDR3 sequence is 16 residues long. The junction had 11 bases not matched to a gene; V was cut back by 4 bases and J by 3 bases. Germline lookup yields CDR1 SGHRS and CDR2 YFSETQ. This clonotype was obtained from a woman aged 40 to 50 in good health and CMV-seronegative. This rearrangement joins TRBV5-1 to TRBJ1-2; 8 bases fit TRBD1. Sequenced material: PBMCs. CDR3 loop: CASSRLGTGDDYGYTF. CDR3 sequence (DNA): TGCGCCAGCAGCAGGCTGGGGACAGGCGATGACTATGGCTACACCTTC.